Following are 19 T cell receptor beta chains from one sample sequenced in a study of T cells expressing NK-cell markers. TCRdb reprocessed the 5' RACE reads and reports one entry per CDR3 protein, with no DNA. Its table records 500,000 to 700,000 distinct CDR3 sequences. The sample consisted of blood T cells: a sorted CD56 or NKG2C T cell subset, CD4+ or CD8+ T cells, or bulk PBMC T cells (not recorded which). Every receptor here comes from a man aged 18 to 35 in good health.

CDR3 loop: CASSQDYGRADTQYF. The V and J genes are TRBV3-1 and TRBJ2-3; the TCRdb call, TRBD2, lacks DNA for checking. This CDR3 region has 15 residues. CDR1 LGHDT and CDR2 YNNKEL come from the germline V gene (reference sequence).

This rearrangement joins TRBV28 to TRBJ1-3; the TCRdb D gene call, TRBD1, has no DNA to confirm it. The CDR3 is made up of 16 amino acids. CDR1 MDHEN and CDR2 SYDVKM come from the germline V gene. The CDR3 region is CASSTQGQDSGNTIYF. The complete variable domain, with remaining parts taken from reference TRBV28 and TRBJ1-3, reads DVKVTQSSRYLVKRTGEKVFLECVQDMDHENMFWYRQDPGLGLRLIYFSYDVKMKEKGDIPEGYSVSREKKERFSLILESASTNQTSMYLCASSTQGQDSGNTIYFGEGSWLTVV.

The chain is built from TRBV3-1 and TRBJ2-1; TCRdb designates TRBD2, a call that cannot be tested without DNA. The CDR3 length is 20 residues. CDR1 and CDR2 (germline): LGHDT, YNNKEL (reference sequence). CDR3 protein: CASSQGVFRGGLADSNEQFF.

The chain is built from TRBV27 and TRBJ2-4; TCRdb outputs TRBD1, but without DNA this stays unchecked. This CDR3 is 12 amino acids long. Germline lookup yields CDR1 MNHEY and CDR2 SMNVEV (reference sequence). CDR3 sequence reads: CASRGTPGFQYF.

CDR3 protein: CATSDGSGYEQYF. The V and J genes are TRBV24-1 and TRBJ2-7; TCRdb outputs TRBD2, but without DNA this stays unchecked. Germline values: CDR1 KGHDR, CDR2 SFDVKD. The CDR3 runs 13 residues.

V and J are TRBV4-1 and TRBJ2-3; the TRBD2 assignment by TCRdb is unverifiable without DNA. The CDR3 loop spans 15 amino acids. Per germline, CDR1 MGHRA and CDR2 YSYEKL. The CDR3 spells CASSQLSGRIDTQYF.

The chain employs TRBV9 and TRBJ2-1; TCRdb proposes TRBD2, but this gene call is untestable without DNA. From germline, CDR1 is SGDLS and CDR2 YYNGEE. The CDR3 sequence is 14 residues long. CDR3 in amino acids: CASGGASGSDEQFF. The full variable domain, with the rest looked up from reference TRBV9 and TRBJ2-1, is DSGVTQTPKHLITATGQRVTLRCSPRSGDLSVYWYQQSLDQGLQFLIQYYNGEERAKGNILERFSAQQFPDLHSELNLSSLELGDSALYFCASGGASGSDEQFFGPGTRLTVL.

V gene TRBV7-2 combines with J gene TRBJ2-2; TCRdb designates TRBD1, a call that cannot be tested without DNA. This CDR3 spans 15 amino acids. Germline V gene sequence: CDR1 SGHTA, CDR2 FQGNSA. The CDR3 spells CASSRQGRGIGELFF.

CDR3 residues: CASGPSGSNEQFF. The chain is built from TRBV6-1 and TRBJ2-1; absent DNA, TCRdb's TRBD2 call cannot be checked. Germline lookup yields CDR1 MNHNS and CDR2 SASEGT. The CDR3 has 13 residues.

The V and J genes are TRBV20-1 and TRBJ2-3; TCRdb indicates TRBD1, and absent DNA this call remains unverified. CDR3 length: 13 amino acids. Germline V gives CDR1 DFQATT, CDR2 SNEGSKA (reference sequence). This chain's CDR3 is CSAGPGASDTQYF.

The chain combines TRBV20-1 with TRBJ2-1; TCRdb names TRBD2, which stays unverified in the absence of DNA. Per the germline V gene, CDR1 is DFQATT and CDR2 is SNEGSKA (reference sequence). CDR3 length: 14 residues. The CDR3 loop is CSARTSKGNNEQFF.

The chain combines TRBV5-4 with TRBJ1-2; there is no DNA to check the TCRdb D call of TRBD1. Germline V CDR1 and CDR2: SGHNT, YYREEE (reference sequence). The CDR3 loop spans 14 amino acids. The chain's CDR3 is CASSLGDSSYGYTF. Full variable domain (missing parts from reference TRBV5-4 and TRBJ1-2): ETGVTQSPTHLIKTRGQQVTLRCSSQSGHNTVSWYQQALGQGPQFIFQYYREEENGRGNFPPRFSGLQFPNYSSELNVNALELDDSALYLCASSLGDSSYGYTFGSGTRLTVV.

The chain's CDR3 is CASSYRPYPQGVNEKLFF. This chain links TRBV6-5 with TRBJ1-4; TCRdb lists TRBD1, though no DNA is available to test this call. Germline values: CDR1 MNHEY, CDR2 SVGAGI. This CDR3 comprises 18 residues.

This chain's CDR3 is CASNLAGGLTDTQYF. The chain couples TRBV27 to TRBJ2-3; TCRdb calls TRBD2, which cannot be checked without DNA. Germline V gene lookup returns CDR1 MNHEY and CDR2 SMNVEV (reference sequence). The CDR3 consists of 15 residues.

The V gene is TRBV12-3 or TRBV12-4, the J gene TRBJ2-7; as DNA is missing, the TRBD1 call by TCRdb cannot be tested. The CDR3 contains 12 residues. This CDR3 is CASSLWGGEQYF.

The chain uses TRBV20-1 and TRBJ2-1; TCRdb gives TRBD2 as the D gene, but with no DNA this cannot be confirmed. Looked up from germline, CDR1 is DFQATT and CDR2 is SNEGSKA (reference sequence). This CDR3 comprises 13 residues. CDR3 in amino acids: CSALMGTHHEQFF.

J is TRBJ2-7 and V is TRBV20-1; TCRdb selects TRBD2, and the lack of DNA leaves this call unchecked. The germline CDR1 and CDR2 sequences are DFQATT and SNEGSKA (reference sequence). This CDR3 has 15 amino acids. The CDR3 spells CSVRLTSGLSYEQYF.

The chain combines TRBV7-2 with TRBJ2-7; TCRdb returns TRBD1, unconfirmable since there is no DNA. The CDR3 is 15 residues long. Germline-derived CDR1 and CDR2 are SGHTA and FQGNSA. CDR3 residues: CASSSSRDSTYEQYF.

The chain links TRBV7-3 to TRBJ2-5; the D call from TCRdb, TRBD2, cannot be confirmed without DNA. The CDR3 covers 15 residues. CDR1 is SGHTA, CDR2 FQGTGA, per germline. CDR3 in amino acids: CASSSGTTNGETQYF.